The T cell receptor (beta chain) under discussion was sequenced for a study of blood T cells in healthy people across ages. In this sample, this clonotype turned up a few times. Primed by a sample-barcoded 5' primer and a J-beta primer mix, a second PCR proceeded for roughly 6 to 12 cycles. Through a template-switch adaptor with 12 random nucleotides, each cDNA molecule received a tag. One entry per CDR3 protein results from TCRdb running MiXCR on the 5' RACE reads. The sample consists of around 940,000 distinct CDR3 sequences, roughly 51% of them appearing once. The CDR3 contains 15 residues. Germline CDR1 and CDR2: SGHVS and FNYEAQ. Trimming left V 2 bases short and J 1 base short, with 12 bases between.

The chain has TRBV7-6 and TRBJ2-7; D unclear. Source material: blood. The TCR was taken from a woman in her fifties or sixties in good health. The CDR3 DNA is TGTGCCAGCAGCTTAACTCCCGGGCCTTCCTACGAGCAGTACTTC. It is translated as CASSLTPGPSYEQYF.